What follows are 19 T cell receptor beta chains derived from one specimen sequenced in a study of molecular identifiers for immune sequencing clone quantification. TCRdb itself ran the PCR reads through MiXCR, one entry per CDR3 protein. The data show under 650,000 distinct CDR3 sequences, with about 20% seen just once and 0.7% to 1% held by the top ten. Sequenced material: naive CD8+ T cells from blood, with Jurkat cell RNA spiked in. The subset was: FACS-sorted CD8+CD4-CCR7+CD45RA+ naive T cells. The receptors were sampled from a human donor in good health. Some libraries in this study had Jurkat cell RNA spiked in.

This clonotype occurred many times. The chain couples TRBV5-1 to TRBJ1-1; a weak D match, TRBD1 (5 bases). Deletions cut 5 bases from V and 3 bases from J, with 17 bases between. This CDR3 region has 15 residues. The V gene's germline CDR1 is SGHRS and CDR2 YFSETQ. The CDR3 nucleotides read TGCGCCAGCAGGGGTTTAAGGCTGGGGGACACTGAAGCTTTCTTT. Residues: CASRGLRLGDTEAFF.

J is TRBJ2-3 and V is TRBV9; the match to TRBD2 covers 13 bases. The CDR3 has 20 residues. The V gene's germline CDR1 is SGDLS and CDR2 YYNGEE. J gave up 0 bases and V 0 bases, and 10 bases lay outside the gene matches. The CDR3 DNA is TGTGCCAGCAGCGTAGCCCGGACTAGCGGGAGACCCACTAGCACAGATACGCAGTATTTT. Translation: CASSVARTSGRPTSTDTQYF.

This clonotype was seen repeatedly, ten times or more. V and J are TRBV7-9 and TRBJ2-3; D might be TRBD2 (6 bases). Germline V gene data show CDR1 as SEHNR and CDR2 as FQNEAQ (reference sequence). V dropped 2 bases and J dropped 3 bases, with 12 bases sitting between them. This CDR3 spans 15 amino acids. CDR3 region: CASSLRAGRTDTQYF. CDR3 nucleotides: TGTGCCAGCAGCTTAAGGGCAGGGAGGACAGATACGCAGTATTTT.

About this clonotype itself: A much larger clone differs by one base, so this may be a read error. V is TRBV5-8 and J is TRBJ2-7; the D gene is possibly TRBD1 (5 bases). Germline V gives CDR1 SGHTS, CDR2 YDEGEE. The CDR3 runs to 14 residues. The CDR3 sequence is CASSIGVSPYEQCF. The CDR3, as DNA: TGTGCCAGCAGCATAGGGGTAAGCCCCTACGAGCAGTGCTTC. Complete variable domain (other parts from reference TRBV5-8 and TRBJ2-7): EAGVTQSPTHLIKTRGQQATLRCSPISGHTSVYWYQQALGLGLQFLLWYDEGEERNRGNFPPRFSGRQFPNYSSELNVNALELEDSALYLCASSIGVSPYEQCFGPGTRLTVT.

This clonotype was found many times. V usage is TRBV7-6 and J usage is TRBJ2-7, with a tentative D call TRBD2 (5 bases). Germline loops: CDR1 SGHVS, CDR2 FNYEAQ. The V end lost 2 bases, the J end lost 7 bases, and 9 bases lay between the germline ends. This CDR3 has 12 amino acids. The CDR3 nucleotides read TGTGCCAGCAGCTTATACGGGGTGGAGCAGTACTTC. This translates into CASSLYGVEQYF.

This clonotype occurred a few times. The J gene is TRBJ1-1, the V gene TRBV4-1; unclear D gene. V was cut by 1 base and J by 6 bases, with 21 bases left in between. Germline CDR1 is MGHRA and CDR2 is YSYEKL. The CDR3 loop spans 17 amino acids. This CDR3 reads CASSQVPLPMGSAEAFF. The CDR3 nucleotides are TGCGCCAGCAGCCAAGTCCCTCTCCCTATGGGGTCCGCTGAAGCTTTCTTT.

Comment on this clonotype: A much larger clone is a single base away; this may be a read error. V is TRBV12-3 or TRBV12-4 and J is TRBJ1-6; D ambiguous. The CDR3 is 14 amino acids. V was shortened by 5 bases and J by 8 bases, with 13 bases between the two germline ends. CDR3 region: CASSPSEIYSPLHF. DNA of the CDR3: TGTGCCAGCAGTCCCAGCGAGATTTATTCACCCCTCCACTTT.

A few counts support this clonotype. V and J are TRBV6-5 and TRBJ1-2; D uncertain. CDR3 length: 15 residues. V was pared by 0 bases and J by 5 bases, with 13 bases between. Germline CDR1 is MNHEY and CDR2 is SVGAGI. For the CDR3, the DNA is TGTGCCAGCAGTTACTCGTTATATGACTCATATGGCTACACCTTC. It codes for CASSYSLYDSYGYTF.

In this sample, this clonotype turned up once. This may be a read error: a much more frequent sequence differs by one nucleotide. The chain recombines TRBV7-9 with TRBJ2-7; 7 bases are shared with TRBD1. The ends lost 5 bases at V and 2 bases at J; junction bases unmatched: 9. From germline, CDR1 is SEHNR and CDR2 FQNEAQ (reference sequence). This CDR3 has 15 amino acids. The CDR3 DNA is TGTGCCAGCAGCCCTCAGACAGGGTCTGCCTACGAGCAGTACTTC. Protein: CASSPQTGSAYEQYF.

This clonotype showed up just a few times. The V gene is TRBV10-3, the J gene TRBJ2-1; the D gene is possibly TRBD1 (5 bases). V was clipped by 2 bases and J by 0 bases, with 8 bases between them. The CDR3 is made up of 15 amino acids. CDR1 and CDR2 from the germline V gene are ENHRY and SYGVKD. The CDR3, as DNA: TGTGCCATCAGTGAGACAGGAAGCTCCTACAATGAGCAGTTCTTC. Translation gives CAISETGSSYNEQFF.

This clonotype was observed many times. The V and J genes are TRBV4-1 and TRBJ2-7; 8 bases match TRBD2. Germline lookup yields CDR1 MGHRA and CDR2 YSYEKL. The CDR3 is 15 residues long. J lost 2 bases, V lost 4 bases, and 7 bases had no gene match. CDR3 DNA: TGCGCCAGCAGCCCCCCTCTCGGGGGGGCCTACGAGCAGTACTTC. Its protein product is CASSPPLGGAYEQYF.

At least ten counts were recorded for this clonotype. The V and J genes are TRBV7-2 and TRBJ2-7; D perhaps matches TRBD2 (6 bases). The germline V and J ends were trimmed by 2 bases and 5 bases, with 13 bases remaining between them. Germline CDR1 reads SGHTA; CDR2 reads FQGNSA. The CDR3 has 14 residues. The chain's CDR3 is CASSLLPGAHEQYF. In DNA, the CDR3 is TGTGCCAGCAGCTTACTGCCGGGAGCACACGAGCAGTACTTC.

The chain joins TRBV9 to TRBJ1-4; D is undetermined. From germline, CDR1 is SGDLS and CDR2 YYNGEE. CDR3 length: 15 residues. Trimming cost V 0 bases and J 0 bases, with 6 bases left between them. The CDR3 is CASSVGDTTNEKLFF. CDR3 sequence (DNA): TGTGCCAGCAGCGTAGGTGACACAACTAATGAAAAACTGTTTTTT.

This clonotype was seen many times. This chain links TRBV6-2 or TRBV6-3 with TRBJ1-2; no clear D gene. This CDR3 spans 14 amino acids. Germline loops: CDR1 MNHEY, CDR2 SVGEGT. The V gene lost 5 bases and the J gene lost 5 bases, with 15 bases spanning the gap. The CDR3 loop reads CASSPTLAFYGYTF. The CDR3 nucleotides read TGTGCCAGCAGTCCGACACTTGCATTTTATGGCTACACCTTC.

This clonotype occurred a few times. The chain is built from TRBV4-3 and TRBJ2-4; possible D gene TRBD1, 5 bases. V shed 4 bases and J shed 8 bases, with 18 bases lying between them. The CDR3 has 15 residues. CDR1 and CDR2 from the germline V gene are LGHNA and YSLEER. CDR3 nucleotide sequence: TGCGCCAGCAGCCCGTACTGGCAGGGATCGGACATTCAGTACTTC. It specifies CASSPYWQGSDIQYF.

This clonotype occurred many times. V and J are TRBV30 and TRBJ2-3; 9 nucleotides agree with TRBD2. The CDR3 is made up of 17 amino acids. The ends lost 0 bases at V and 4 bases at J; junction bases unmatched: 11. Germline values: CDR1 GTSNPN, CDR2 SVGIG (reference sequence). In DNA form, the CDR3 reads TGTGCCTGGAGTGTTATGCTAGCGGGAACGTCCGCAGATACGCAGTATTTT. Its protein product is CAWSVMLAGTSADTQYF.

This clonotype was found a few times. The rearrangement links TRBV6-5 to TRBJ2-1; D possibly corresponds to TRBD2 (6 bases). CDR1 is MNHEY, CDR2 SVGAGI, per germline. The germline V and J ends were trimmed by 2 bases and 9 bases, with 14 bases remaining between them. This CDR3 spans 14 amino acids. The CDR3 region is CASSYTGTPVEQFF. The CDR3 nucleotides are TGTGCCAGCAGTTACACGGGGACTCCCGTTGAGCAGTTCTTC.

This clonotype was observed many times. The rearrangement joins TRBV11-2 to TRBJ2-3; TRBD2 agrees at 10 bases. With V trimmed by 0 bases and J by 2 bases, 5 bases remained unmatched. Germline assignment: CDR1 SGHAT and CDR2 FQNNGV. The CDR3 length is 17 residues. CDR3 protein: CASSLDPSGGDTDTQYF. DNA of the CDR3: TGTGCCAGCAGCTTAGATCCTAGCGGGGGCGACACAGATACGCAGTATTTT.

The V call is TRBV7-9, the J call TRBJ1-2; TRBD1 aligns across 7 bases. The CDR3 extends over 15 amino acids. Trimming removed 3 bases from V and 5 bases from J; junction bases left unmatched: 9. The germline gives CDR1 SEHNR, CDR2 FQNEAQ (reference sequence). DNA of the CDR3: TGTGCCAGCAGCTTCGACGGACAGGACGGGTATGGCTACACCTTC. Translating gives CASSFDGQDGYGYTF.